This T cell receptor (beta chain) was recorded in a study of early T cells in non-severe SARS-CoV-2 infection. Study information: It was bulk RNA from unsorted whole blood that was sequenced, and the chains were unpaired. Study results and caveats: Matching with VDJdb favored anti-spike CD8 responses (missing private and CD4 specificities).

The table lists this clonotype with a few counts. Antigen specificity is unknown. The protocol attached unique molecular identifiers to individual cDNA molecules. TCRdb used MiXCR to reprocess the 5' RACE reads, holding one entry per CDR3 protein. The data hold 55,000 to 75,000 distinct CDR3 sequences, with 9% to 10% observed a single time. With V trimmed by 5 bases and J by 2 bases, 7 bases remained unmatched. There are 14 residues in the CDR3. Per germline, CDR1 DFQATT and CDR2 SNEGSKA (reference sequence). The sample consisted of whole blood, taken at baseline. This TCR derives from an adult who was a healthcare worker with PCR-confirmed SARS-CoV-2 infection or an uninfected control (not recorded which). The J gene is TRBJ1-1, the V gene TRBV20-1; 8 nucleotides line up with TRBD1. CDR3 sequence reads: CSAENGQGNTEAFF. The CDR3, as DNA: TGCAGTGCTGAAAATGGACAGGGTAACACTGAAGCTTTCTTT.